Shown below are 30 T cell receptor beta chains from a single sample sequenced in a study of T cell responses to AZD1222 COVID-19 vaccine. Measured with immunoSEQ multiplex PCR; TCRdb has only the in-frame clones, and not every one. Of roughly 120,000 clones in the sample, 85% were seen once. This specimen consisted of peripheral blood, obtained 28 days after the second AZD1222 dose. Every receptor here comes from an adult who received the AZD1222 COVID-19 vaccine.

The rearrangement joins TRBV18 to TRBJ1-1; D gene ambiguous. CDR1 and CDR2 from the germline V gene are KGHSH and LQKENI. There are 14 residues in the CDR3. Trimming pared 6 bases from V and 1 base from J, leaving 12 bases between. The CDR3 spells CASSPPQPNTEAFF. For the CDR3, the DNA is TGTGCCAGCTCCCCCCCCCAACCGAACACTGAAGCTTTCTTT.

The CDR3 DNA is TGTGCCAGCAGCTCCTTCCGGGACAGGGGGTTCGGCTCACCCCTCCACTTT. Its protein is CASSSFRDRGFGSPLHF. The chain combines TRBV11-2 with TRBJ1-6, with 11 bases that match TRBD1. The ends lost 4 bases at V and 10 bases at J; junction bases unmatched: 12. The CDR3 runs to 17 residues. Germline V lookup: CDR1 SGHAT, CDR2 FQNNGV.

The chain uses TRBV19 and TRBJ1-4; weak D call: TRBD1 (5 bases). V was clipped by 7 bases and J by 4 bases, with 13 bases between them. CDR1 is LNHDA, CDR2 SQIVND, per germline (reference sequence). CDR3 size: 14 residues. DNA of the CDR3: TGTGCCAGTAACCCGACAGACTTTAATGAAAAACTGTTTTTT. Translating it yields CASNPTDFNEKLFF.

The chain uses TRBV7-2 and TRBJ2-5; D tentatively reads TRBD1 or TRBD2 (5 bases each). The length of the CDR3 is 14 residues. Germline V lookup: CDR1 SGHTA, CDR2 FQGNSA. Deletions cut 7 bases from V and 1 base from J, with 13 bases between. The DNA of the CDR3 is TGTGCCAGCAAGGGACCGATCTTCCAAGAGACCCAGTACTTC. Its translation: CASKGPIFQETQYF.

CDR3 nucleotides: TGTGCCATCACCCCGACAGGGGACCCCACAGATACGCAGTATTTT. As protein: CAITPTGDPTDTQYF. The chain uses TRBV10-3 and TRBJ2-3; TRBD1 matches at 8 bases. CDR3 length: 15 residues. CDR1 ENHRY and CDR2 SYGVKD come from the germline V gene. After removal of 7 bases from V and 2 bases from J, the junction contained 8 bases not matched to a gene.

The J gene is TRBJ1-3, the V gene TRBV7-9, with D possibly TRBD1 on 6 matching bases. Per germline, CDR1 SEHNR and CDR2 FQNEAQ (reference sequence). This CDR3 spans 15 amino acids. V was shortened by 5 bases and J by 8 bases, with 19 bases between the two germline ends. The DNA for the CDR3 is TGTGCCAGCAGCCCAGGGGCCGAATTAGGATACACCATATATTTT. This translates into CASSPGAELGYTIYF.

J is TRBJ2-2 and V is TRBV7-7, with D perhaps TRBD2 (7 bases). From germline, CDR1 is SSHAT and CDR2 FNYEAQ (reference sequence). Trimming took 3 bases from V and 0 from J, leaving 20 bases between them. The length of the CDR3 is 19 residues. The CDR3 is CASSFGLGGSGTNTGELFF. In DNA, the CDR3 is TGTGCCAGCAGCTTTGGATTAGGGGGAAGCGGGACGAACACCGGGGAGCTGTTTTTT.

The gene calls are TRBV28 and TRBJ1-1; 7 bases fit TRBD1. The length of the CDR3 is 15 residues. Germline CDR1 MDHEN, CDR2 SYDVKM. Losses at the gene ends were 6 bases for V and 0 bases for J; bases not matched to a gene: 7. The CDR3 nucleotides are TGTGCCAGCAGAGGGACAGACTACATGAACACTGAAGCTTTCTTT. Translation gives CASRGTDYMNTEAFF.

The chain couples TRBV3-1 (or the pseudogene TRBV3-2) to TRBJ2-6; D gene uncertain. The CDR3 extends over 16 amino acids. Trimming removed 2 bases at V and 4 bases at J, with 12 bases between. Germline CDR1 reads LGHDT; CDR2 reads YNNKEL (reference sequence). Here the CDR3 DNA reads TGTGCCAGCAGCCAATGGGCTATGGAGGGGGCCAACGTCCTGACTTTC. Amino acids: CASSQWAMEGANVLTF.

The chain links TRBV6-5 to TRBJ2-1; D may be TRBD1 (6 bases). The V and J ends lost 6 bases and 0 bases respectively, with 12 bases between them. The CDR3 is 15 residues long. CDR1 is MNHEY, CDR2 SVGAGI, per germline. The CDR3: CASRPDRSSYNEQFF. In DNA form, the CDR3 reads TGTGCCAGCAGACCCGACAGGAGCTCCTACAATGAGCAGTTCTTC.

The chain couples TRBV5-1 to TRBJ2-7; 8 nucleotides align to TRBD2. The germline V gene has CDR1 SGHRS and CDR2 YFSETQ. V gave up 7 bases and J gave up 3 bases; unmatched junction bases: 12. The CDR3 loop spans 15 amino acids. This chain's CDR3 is CASDPGSGGVYEQYF. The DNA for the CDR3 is TGCGCCAGCGACCCTGGGAGCGGGGGAGTCTACGAGCAGTACTTC.

The CDR3 DNA is TGTGCCAGCAGTGGAGGGGACAGGGGGCTGGGAATGAACACTGAAGCTTTCTTT. The encoded protein is CASSGGDRGLGMNTEAFF. The gene calls are TRBV6-1 and TRBJ1-1; 12 bases are shared with TRBD1. V dropped 4 bases and J dropped 0; count of bases not matched to a gene: 9. The CDR3 runs to 18 residues. The germline gives CDR1 MNHNS, CDR2 SASEGT.

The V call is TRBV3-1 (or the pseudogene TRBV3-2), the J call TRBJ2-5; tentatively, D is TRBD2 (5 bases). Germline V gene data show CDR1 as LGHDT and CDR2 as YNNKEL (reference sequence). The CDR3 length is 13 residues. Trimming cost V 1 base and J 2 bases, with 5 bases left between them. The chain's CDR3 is CASSQGGQETQYF. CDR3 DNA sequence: TGTGCCAGCAGCCAAGGAGGGCAAGAGACCCAGTACTTC.

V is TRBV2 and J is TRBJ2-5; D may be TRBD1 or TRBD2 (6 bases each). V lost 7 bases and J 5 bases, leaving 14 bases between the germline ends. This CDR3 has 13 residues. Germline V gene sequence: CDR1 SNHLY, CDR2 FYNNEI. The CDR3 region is CASNMGGHETQYF. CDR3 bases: TGTGCCAGCAACATGGGGGGCCACGAGACCCAGTACTTC.

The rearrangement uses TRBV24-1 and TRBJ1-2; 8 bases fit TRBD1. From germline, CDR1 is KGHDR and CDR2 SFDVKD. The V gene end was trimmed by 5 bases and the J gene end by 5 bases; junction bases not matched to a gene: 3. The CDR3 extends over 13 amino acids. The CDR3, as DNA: TGTGCCACCAGTGGGACAGGGCGTTATGGCTACACCTTC. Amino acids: CATSGTGRYGYTF.

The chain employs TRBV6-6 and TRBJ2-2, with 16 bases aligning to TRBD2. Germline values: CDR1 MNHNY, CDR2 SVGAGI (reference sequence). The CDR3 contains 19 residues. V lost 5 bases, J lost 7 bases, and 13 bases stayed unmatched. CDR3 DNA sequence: TGTGCCAGCAGTCGAACCGGGACTAGCGGGGGGGCCGGCGGCGGGGAGCTGTTTTTT. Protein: CASSRTGTSGGAGGGELFF.

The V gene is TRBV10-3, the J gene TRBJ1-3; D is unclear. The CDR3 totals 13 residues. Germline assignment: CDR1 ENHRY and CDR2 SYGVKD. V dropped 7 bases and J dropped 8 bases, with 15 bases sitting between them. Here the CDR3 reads CAITPASHDTIYF. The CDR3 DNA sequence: TGTGCCATCACCCCCGCGTCCCACGACACCATATATTTT.

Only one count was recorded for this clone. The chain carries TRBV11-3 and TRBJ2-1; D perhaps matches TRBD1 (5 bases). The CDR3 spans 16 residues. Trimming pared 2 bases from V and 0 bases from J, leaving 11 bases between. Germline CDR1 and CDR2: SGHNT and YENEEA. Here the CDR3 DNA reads TGTGCCAGCAGCTTATCGTGGGGCCCCTCCTACAATGAGCAGTTCTTC. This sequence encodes CASSLSWGPSYNEQFF.

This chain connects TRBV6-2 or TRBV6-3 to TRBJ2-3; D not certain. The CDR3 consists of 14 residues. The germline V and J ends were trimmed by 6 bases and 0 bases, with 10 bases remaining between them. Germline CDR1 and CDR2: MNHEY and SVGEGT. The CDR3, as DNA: TGTGCCAGCAGCCCCTCCCGTAGCACAGATACGCAGTATTTT. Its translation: CASSPSRSTDTQYF.

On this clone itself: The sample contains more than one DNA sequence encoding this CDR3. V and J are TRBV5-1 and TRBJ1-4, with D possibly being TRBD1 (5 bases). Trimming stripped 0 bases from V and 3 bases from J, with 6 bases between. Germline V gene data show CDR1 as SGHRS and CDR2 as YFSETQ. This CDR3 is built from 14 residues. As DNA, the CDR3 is TGCGCCAGCAGCTTGGGGGGGTCTAATGAAAAACTGTTTTTT. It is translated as CASSLGGSNEKLFF. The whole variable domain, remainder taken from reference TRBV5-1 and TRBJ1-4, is KAGVTQTPRYLIKTRGQQVTLSCSPISGHRSVSWYQQTPGQGLQFLFEYFSETQRNKGNFPGRFSGRQFSNSRSEMNVSTLELGDSALYLCASSLGGSNEKLFFGSGTQLSVL.

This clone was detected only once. CDR3 coding DNA: TGTGCCAGTAGTATATCCAGGGGACCTTCCTACGAGCAGTACTTC. Its protein is CASSISRGPSYEQYF. The gene calls are TRBV19 and TRBJ2-7, with D possibly matching TRBD1 (6 bases). Germline V gene data show CDR1 as LNHDA and CDR2 as SQIVND (reference sequence). Trimming removed 2 bases at V and 1 base at J, with 12 bases between. The CDR3 runs to 15 residues.

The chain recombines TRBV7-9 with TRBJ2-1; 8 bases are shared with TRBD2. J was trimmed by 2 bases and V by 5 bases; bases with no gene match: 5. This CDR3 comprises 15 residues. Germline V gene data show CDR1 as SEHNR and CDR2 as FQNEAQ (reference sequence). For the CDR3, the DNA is TGTGCCAGCAGCCTCCTCGGGGGGGCCTACAATGAGCAGTTCTTC. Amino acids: CASSLLGGAYNEQFF.

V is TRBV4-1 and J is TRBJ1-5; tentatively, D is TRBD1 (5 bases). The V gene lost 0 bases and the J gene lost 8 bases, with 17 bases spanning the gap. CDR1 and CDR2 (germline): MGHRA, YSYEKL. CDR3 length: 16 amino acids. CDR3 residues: CASSQDPGPEREPQHF. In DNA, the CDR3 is TGCGCCAGCAGCCAAGACCCGGGACCCGAGCGTGAGCCCCAGCATTTT.

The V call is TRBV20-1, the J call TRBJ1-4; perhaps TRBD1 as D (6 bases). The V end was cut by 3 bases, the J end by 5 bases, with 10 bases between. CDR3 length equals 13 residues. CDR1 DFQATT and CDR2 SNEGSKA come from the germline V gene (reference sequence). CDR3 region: CSASPQGNEKLFF. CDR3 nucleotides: TGCAGTGCTAGTCCCCAGGGGAATGAAAAACTGTTTTTT.

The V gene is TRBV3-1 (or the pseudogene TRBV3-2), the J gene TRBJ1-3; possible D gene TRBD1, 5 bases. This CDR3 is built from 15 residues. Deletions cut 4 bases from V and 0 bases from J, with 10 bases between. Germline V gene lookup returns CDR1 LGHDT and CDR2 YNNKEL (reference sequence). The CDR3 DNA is TGTGCCAGCAGCCTGACAGCGTTCTCTGGAAACACCATATATTTT. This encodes CASSLTAFSGNTIYF.

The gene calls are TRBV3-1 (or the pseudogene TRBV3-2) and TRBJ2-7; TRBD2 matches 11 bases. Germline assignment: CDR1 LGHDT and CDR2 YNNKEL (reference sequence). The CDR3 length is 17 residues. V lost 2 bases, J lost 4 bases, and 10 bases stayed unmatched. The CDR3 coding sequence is TGTGCCAGCAGCCAATCCGCCCTAGCGGGGGGAAGGTACGAGCAGTACTTC. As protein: CASSQSALAGGRYEQYF.

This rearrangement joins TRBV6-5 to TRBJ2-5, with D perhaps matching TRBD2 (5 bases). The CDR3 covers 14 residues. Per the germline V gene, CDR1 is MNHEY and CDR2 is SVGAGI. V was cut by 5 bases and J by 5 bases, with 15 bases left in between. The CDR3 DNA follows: TGTGCCAGCAGTCGGGTTGAGGGCATGGAGACCCAGTACTTC. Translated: CASSRVEGMETQYF.

CDR3 in DNA: TGTGCCAGCAGTTTGAAGGGATCACCCCTCCACTTT. Amino acid sequence: CASSLKGSPLHF. The chain recombines TRBV12-3 or TRBV12-4 with TRBJ1-6; no reliable D call. Trimming removed 3 bases from V and 10 bases from J, with 7 bases in between. The CDR3 has 12 amino acids.

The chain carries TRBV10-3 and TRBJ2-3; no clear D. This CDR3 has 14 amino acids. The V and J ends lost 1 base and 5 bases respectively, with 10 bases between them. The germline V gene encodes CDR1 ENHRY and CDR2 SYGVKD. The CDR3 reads CAISELVHEDTQYF. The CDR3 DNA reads TGTGCCATCAGTGAGTTAGTGCATGAAGATACGCAGTATTTT.

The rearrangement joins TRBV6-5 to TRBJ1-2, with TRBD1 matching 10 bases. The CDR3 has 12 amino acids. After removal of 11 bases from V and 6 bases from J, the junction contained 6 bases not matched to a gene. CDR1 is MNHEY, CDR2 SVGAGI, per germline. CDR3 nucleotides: TGTGCCGCTTCCGGGACAGGGGATGGCTACACCTTC. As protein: CAASGTGDGYTF.